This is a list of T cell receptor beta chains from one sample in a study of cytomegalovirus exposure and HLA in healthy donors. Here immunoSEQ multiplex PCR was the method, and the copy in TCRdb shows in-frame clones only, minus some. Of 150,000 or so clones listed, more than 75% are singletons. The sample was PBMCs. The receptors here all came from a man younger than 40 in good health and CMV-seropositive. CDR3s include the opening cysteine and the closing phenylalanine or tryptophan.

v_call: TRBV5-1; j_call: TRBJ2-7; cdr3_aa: CASSLSPGVTSYEQYF
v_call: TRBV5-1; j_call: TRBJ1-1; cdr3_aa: CASSSQGDTEAFF
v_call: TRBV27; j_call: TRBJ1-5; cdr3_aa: CASSLSPQVGQPQHF
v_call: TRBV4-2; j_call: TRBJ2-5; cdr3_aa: CASSQSAGGGAQETQYF
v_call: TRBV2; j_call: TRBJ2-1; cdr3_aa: CASERRPGSYNEQFF
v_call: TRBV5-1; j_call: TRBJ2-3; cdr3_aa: CASSLPGTDTQYF
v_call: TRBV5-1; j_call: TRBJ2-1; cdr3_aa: CASSSEGTGVFFF
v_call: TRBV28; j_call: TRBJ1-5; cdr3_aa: CASILQGVWNQPQHF
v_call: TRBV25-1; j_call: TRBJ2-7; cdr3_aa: CASSERGQGTYEQYF
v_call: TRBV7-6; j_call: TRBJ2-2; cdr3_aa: CASTSSSGTAGELFF
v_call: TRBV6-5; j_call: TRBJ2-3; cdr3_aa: CASSQREDVDTQYF
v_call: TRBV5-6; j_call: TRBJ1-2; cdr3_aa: CASSLGPGQALWGYTF
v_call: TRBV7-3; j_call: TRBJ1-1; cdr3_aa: CASSLTGYTEAFF
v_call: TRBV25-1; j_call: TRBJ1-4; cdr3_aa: CASSEYMVADATNEKLFF
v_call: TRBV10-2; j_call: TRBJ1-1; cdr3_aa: CASSESPDSPAFF
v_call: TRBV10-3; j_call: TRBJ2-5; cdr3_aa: CAIRGQGQETQYF
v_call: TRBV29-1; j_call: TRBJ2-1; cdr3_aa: CSVEGRPGDNNEQFF
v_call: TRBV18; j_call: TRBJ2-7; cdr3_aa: CASSPYQGSGEQYF
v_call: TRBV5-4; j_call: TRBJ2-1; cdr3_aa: CASSSSGRARNEQFF
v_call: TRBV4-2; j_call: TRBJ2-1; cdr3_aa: CASSLALLAPNEQFF
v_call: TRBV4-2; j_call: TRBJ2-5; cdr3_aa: CASSQGLRLAGLQETQYF
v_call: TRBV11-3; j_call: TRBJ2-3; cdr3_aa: CASSLAPGSDTQYF
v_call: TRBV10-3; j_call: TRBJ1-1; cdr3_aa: CAISADTEAFF
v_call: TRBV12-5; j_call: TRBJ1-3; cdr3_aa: CASGLFGTGRENTIYF
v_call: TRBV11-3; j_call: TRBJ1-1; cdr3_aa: CASSLGPATEAFF
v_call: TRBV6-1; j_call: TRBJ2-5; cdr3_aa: CASSGGGPNQETQYF
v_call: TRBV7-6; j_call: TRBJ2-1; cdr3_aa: CASSQRAGALDGEQFF
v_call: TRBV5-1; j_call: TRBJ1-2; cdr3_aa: CASSLEEVDYGYTF
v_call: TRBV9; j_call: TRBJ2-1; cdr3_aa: CASSVTGTGSYNEQFF
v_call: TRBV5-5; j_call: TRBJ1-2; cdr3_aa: CASGLSTGNYGYTF
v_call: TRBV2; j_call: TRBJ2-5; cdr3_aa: CASTLAGIQETQYF
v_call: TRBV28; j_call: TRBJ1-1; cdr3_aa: CATTKNTEAFF
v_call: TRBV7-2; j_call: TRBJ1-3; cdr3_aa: CASSLEGDSSGNTIYF
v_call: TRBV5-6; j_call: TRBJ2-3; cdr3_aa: CASSLAAGDTQYF
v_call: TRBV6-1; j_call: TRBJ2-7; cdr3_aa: CASSDLRLAGLPDRSYEQYF
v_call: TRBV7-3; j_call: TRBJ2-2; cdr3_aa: CASSLFPTNTGELFF
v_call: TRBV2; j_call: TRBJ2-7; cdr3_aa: CASSLASGGSYEQYF
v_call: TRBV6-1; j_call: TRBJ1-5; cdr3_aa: CASSENGPYYSKHF
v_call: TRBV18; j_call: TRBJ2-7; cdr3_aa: CASSPGTGDSYEQYF
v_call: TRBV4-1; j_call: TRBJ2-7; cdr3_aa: CASSHPDAGTYEQYF
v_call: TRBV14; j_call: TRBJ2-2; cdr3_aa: CASSSRGGVLVTGELFF
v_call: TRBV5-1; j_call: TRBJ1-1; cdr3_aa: CASRPRTDYMNTEAFF
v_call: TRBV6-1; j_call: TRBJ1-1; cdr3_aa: CASSEVRNSMNTEAFF
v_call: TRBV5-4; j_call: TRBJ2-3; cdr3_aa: CASSLSGTDTQYF
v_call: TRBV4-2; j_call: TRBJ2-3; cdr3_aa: CASSPPGTGIDTQYF
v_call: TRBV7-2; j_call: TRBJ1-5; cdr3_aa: CASSGQFNQPQHF
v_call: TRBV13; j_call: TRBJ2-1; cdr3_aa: CASSLGISGGNEQFF
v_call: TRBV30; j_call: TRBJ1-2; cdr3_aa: CAWGPQGGYTF
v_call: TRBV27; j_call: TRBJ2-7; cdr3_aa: CASSYLDRVNEQYF
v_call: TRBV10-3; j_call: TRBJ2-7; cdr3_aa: CAISGTSGRSYEQYF
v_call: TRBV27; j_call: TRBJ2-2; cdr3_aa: CASSSRRLAGVRTGELFF
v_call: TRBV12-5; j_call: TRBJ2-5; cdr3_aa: CASALLGFEETQYF
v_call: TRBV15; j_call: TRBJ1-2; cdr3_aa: CATSMRQGATYGYTF